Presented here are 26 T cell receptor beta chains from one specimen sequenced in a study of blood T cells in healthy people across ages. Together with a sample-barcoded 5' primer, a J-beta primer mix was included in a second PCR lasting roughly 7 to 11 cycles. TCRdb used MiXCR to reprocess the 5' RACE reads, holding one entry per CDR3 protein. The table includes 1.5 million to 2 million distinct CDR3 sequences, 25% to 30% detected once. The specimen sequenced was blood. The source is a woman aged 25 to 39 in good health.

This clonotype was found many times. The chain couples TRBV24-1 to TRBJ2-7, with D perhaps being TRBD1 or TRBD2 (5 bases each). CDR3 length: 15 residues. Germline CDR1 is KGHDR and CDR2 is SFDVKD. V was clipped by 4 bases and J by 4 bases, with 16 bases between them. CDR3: CATSDGVGHPYEQYF. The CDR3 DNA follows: TGTGCCACCAGTGACGGGGTTGGACATCCTTACGAGCAGTACTTC.

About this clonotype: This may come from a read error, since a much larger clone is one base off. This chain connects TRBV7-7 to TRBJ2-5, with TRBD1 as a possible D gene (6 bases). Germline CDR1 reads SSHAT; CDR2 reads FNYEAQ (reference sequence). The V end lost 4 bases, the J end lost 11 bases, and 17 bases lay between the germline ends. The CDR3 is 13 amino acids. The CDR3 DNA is TGTGCCAGCAGCTCAGGGGCAAACAATGAGCAGTACTTC. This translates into CASSSGANNEQYF.

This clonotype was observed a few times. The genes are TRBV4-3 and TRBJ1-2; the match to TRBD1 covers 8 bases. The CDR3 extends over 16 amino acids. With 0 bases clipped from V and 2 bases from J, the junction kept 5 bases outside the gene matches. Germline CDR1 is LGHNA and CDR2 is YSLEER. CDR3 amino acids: CASSQDRTGRNYGYTF. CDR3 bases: TGCGCCAGCAGCCAAGACCGGACAGGGAGGAACTATGGCTACACCTTC.

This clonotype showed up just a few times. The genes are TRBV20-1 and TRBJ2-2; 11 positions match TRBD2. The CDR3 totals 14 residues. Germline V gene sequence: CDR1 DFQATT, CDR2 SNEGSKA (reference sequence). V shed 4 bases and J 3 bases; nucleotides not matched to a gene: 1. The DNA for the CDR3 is TGCAGTGCTACGGGACTAGCGGACACCGGGGAGCTGTTTTTT. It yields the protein CSATGLADTGELFF.

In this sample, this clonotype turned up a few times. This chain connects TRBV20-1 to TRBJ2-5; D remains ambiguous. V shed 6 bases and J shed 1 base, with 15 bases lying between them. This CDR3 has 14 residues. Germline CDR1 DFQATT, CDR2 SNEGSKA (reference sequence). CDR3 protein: CSATRRWFQETQYF. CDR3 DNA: TGCAGTGCCACCCGAAGGTGGTTCCAAGAGACCCAGTACTTC.

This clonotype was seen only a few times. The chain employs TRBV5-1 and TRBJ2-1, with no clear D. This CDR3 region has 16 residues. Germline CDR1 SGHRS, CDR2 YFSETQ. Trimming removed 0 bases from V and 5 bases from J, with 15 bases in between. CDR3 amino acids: CASSLDAGFYNNEQFF. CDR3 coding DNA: TGCGCCAGCAGCTTGGACGCCGGGTTTTATAACAATGAGCAGTTCTTC.

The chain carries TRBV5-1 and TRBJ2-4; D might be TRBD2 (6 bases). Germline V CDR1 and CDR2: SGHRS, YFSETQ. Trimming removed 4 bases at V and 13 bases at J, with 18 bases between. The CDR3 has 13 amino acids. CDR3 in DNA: TGCGCCAGCAGCCAACCCTGGGGGGATGAGCAGTACTTC. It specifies CASSQPWGDEQYF.

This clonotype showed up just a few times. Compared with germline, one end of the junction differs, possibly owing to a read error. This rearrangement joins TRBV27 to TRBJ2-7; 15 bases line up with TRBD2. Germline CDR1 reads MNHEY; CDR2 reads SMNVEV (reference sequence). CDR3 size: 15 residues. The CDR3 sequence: CAGSPGLAGGREQYF. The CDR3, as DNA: TGTGCCGGCAGTCCGGGACTAGCGGGGGGACGGGAGCAGTACTTC.

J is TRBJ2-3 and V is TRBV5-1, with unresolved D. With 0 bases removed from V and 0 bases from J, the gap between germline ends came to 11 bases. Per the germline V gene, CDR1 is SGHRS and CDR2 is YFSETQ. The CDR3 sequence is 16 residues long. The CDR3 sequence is CASSLGSWASTDTQYF. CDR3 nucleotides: TGCGCCAGCAGCTTGGGCTCGTGGGCTAGCACAGATACGCAGTATTTT.

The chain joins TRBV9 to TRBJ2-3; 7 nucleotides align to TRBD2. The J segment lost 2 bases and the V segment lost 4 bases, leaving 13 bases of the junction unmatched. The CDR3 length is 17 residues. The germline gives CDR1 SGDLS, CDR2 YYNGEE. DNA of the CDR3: TGTGCCAGCAGCCCCCCTCCCGGGAGGCCCAACACAGATACGCAGTATTTT. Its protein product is CASSPPPGRPNTDTQYF.

CDR3 DNA: TGTGCCAGCAGCCCGGACCCAAATCTAGCGGACTCCTACAATGAGCAGTTCTTC. Its protein product is CASSPDPNLADSYNEQFF. The rearrangement joins TRBV13 to TRBJ2-1; 7 bases agree with TRBD2. The trim removed 5 bases at V and 0 bases at J, leaving 13 bases unmatched. Germline V gene data show CDR1 as PRHDT and CDR2 as FYEKMQ (reference sequence). The CDR3 spans 18 residues. Full variable domain (remainder filled in from reference TRBV13 and TRBJ2-1): AAGVIQSPRHLIKEKRETATLKCYPIPRHDTVYWYQQGPGQDPQFLISFYEKMQSDKGSIPDRFSAQQFSDYHSELNMSSLELGDSALYFCASSPDPNLADSYNEQFFGPGTRLTVL.

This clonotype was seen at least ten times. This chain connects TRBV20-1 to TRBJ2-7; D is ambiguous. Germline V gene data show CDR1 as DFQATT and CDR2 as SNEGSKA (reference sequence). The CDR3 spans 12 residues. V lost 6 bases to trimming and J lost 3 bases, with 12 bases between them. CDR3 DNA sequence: TGCAGTGCCGATGACCTTGACTACGAGCAGTACTTC. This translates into CSADDLDYEQYF.

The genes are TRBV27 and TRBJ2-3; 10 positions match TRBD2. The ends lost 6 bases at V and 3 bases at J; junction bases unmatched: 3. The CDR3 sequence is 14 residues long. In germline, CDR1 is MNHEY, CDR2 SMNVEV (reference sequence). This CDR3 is CASRGLATTDTQYF. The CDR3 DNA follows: TGTGCCAGCAGGGGACTAGCGACTACAGATACGCAGTATTTT.

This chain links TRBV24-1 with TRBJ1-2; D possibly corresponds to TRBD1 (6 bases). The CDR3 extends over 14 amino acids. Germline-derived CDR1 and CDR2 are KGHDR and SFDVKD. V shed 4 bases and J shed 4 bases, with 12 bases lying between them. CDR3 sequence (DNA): TGTGCCACCAGTGACAGGGGATTAGGCTATGGCTACACCTTC. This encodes CATSDRGLGYGYTF.

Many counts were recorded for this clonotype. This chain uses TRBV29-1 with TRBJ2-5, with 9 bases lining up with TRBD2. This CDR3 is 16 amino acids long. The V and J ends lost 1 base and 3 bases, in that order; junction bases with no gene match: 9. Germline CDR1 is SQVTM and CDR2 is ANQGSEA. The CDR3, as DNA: TGCAGCGTTGAAGGAGTGGTATCTAGCGGGGAAGAGACCCAGTACTTC. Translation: CSVEGVVSSGEETQYF.

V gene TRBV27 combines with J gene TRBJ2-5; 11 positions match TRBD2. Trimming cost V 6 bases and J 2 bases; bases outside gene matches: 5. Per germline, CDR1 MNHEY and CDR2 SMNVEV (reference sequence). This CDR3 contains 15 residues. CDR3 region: CASRPGLAEQETQYF. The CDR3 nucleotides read TGTGCCAGCAGGCCGGGACTAGCGGAACAAGAGACCCAGTACTTC.

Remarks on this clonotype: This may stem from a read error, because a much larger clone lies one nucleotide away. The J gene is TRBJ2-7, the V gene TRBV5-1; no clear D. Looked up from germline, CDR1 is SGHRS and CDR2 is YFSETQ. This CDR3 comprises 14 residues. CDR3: CVSSLDGILGEQYF. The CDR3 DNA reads TGCGTCAGCAGCTTGGATGGCATCCTAGGGGAGCAGTACTTC.

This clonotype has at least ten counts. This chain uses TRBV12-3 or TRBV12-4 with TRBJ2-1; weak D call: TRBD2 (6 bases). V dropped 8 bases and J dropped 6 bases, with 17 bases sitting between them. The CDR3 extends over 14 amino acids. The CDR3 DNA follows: TGTGCCAGCGGCCGAGACCCCGGGGGCAATGAGCAGTTCTTC. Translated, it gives CASGRDPGGNEQFF.

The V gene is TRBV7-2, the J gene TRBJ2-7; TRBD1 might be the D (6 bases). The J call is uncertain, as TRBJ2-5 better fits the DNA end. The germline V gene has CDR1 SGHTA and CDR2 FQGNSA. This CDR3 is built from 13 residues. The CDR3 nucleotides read TGTGCCAGCAGCTCGGACAGACAAAAGACCCAGTACTTC. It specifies CASSSDRQKTQYF.

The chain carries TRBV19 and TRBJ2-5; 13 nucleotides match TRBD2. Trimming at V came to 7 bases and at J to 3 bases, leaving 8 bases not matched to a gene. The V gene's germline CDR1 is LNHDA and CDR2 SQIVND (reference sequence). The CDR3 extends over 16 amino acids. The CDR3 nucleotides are TGTGCCAGTAAGGGACTAGCGGGGAACCCGAAAGAGACCCAGTACTTC. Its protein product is CASKGLAGNPKETQYF.

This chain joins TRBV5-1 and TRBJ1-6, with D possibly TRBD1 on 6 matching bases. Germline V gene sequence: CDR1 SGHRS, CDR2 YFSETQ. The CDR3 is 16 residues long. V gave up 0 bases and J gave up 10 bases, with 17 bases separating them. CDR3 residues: CASSLAGARSSSPLHF. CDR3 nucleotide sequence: TGCGCCAGCAGCTTGGCGGGGGCTCGCTCGAGCTCACCCCTCCACTTT.

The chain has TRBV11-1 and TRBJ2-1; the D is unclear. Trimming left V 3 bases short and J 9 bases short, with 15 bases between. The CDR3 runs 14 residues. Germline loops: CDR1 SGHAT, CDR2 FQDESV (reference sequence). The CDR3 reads CASSFGVEGAEQFF. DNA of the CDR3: TGTGCCAGCAGCTTTGGGGTAGAAGGCGCTGAGCAGTTCTTC.

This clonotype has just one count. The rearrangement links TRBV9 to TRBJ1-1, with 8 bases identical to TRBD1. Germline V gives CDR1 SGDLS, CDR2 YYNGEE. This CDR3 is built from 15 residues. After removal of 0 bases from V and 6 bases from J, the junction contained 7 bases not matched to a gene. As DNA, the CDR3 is TGTGCCAGCAGCGTAGACCAGGGGGCGCTTTCTGAAGCTTTCTTT. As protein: CASSVDQGALSEAFF.

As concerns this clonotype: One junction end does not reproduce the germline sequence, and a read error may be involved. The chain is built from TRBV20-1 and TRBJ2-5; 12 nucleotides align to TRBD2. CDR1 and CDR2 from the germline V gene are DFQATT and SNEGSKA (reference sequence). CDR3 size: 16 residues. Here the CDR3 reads CSAITSGGSVQEPQYF. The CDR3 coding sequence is TGCAGTGCTATTACTAGCGGGGGGTCGGTCCAAGAGCCCCAGTACTTC.

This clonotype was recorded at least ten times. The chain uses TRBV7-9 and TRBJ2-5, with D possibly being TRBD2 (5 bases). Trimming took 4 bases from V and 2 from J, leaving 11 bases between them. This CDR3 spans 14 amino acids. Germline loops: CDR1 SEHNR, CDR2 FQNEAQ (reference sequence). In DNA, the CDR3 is TGTGCCAGCAGCTCCGGGGTCGTACAAGAGACCCAGTACTTC. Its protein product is CASSSGVVQETQYF. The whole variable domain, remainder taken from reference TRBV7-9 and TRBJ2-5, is DTGVSQNPRHKITKRGQNVTFRCDPISEHNRLYWYRQTLGQGPEFLTYFQNEAQLEKSRLLSDRFSAERPKGSFSTLEIQRTEQGDSAMYLCASSSGVVQETQYFGPGTRLLVL.

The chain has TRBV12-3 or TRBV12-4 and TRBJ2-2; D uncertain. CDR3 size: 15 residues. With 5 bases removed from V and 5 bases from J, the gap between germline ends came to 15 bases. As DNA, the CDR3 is TGTGCCAGCAGTCCGACGATCCTGGGGACCGGGGAGCTGTTTTTT. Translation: CASSPTILGTGELFF.